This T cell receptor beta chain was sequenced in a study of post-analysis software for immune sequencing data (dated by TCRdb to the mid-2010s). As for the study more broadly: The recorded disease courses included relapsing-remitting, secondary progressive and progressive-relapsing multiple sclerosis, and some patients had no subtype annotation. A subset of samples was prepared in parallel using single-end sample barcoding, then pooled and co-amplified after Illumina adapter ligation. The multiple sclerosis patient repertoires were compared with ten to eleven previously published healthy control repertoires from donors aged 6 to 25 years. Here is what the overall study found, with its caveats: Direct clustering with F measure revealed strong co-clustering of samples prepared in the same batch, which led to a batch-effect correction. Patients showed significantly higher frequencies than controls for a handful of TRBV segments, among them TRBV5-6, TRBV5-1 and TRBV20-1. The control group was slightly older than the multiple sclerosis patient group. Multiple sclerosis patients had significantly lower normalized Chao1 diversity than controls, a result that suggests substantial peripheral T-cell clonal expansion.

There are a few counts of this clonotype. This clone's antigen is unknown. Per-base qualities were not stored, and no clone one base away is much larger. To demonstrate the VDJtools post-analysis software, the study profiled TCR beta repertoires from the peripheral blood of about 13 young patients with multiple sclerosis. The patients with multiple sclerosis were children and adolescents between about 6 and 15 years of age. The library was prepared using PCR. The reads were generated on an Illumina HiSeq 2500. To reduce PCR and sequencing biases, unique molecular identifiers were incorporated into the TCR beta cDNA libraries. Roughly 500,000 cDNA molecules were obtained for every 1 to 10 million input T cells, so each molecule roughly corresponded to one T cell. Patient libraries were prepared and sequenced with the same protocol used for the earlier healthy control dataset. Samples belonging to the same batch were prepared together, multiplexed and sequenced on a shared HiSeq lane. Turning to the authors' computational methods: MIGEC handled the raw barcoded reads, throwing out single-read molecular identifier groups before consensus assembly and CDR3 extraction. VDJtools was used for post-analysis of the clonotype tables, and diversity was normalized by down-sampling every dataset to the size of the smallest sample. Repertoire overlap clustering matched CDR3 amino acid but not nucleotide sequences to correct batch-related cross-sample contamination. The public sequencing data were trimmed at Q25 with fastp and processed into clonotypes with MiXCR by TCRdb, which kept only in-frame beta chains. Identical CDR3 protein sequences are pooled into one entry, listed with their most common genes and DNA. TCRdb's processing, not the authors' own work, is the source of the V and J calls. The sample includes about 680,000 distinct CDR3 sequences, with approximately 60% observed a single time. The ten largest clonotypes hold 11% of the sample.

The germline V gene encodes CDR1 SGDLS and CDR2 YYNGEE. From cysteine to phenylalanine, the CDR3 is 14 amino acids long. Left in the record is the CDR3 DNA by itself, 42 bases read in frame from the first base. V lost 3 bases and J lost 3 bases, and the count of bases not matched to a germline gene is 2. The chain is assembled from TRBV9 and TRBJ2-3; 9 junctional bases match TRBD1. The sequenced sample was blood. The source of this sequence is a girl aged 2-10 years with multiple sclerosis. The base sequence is TGTGCCAGCAGCGCCGGACAGGGGACAGATACGCAGTATTTT. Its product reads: CASSAGQGTDTQYF.